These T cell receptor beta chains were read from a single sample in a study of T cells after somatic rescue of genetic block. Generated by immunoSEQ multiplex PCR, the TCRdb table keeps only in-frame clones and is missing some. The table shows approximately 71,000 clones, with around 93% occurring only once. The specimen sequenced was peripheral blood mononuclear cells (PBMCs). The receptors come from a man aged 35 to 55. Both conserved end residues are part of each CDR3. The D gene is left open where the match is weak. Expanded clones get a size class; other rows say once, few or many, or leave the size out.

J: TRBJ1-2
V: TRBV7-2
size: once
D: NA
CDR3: CASSLVGPVQGYTF
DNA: TGTGCCAGCAGCTTAGTTGGGCCAGTTCAGGGCTACACCTTC

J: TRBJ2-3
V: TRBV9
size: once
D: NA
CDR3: CASSALGSGDTQYF
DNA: TGTGCCAGCAGCGCCTTGGGGTCCGGAGATACGCAGTATTTT

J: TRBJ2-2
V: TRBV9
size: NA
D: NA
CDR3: CASSVVLASNTGELFF
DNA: TGTGCCAGCAGCGTAGTCCTAGCCTCGAACACCGGGGAGCTGTTTTTT

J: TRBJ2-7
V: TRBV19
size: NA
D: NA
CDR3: CASSTRDTYEQYF
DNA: TGTGCCAGTAGTACCCGGGACACCTACGAGCAGTACTTC

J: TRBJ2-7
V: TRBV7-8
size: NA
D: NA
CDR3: CASSSPGPLYEQYF
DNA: TGTGCCAGCAGTTCGCCGGGACCGCTCTACGAGCAGTACTTC

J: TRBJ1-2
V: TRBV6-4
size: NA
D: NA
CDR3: CASSEVRGLGYGYTF
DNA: TGTGCCAGCAGTGAAGTGAGGGGATTGGGCTATGGCTACACCTTC

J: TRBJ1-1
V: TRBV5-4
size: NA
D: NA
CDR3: CASSLGGAGTEAFF
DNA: TGTGCCAGCAGCTTGGGGGGGGCTGGCACTGAAGCTTTCTTT

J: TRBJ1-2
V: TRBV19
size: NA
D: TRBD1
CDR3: CASSMGQSGRYGYTF
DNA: TGTGCCAGTAGTATGGGACAGAGCGGACGCTATGGCTACACCTTC

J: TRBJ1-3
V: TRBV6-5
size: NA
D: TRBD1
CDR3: CASSQWTGVGNTIYF
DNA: TGTGCCAGCAGTCAATGGACAGGGGTGGGAAACACCATATATTTT

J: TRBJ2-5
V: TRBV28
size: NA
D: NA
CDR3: CASSPYPTGLSETQYF
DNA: TGTGCCAGCAGTCCCTACCCGACAGGCCTCAGCGAGACCCAGTACTTC

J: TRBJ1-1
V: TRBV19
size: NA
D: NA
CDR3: CASSMGWGDTEAFF
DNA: TGTGCCAGTAGTATGGGCTGGGGGGACACTGAAGCTTTCTTT

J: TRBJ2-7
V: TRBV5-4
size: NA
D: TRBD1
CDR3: CASSGGTGEVNYEQYF
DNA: TGTGCCAGCAGCGGGGGGACAGGGGAGGTTAACTACGAGCAGTACTTC

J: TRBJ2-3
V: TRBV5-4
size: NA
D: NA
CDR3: CASSAAGGEDTQYF
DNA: TGTGCCAGCAGCGCGGCGGGCGGAGAAGATACGCAGTATTTT

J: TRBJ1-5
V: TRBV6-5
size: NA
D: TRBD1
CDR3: CASRHDRGWNQPQHF
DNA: TGTGCCAGCAGACACGACAGGGGATGGAATCAGCCCCAGCATTTT

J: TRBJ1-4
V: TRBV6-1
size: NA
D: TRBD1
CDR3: CASERGRSNEKLFF
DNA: TGTGCCAGCGAAAGGGGGCGGAGTAATGAAAAACTGTTTTTT

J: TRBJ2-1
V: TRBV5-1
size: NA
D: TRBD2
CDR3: CASSSGGRVDNEQFF
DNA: TGCGCCAGCAGCTCTGGGGGGAGGGTGGACAATGAGCAGTTCTTC

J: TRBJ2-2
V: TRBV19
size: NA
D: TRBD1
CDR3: CASFPNLGTGEIGTGELFF
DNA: TGTGCCAGTTTTCCAAACCTTGGGACAGGGGAAATTGGCACCGGGGAGCTGTTTTTT

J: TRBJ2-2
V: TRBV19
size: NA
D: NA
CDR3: CASSIVDHGELFF
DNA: TGTGCCAGTAGTATAGTAGACCACGGGGAGCTGTTTTTT

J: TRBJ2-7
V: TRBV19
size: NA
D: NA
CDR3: CASSLTLGEQYF
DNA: TGTGCCAGTAGTCTAACTCTCGGCGAGCAGTACTTC

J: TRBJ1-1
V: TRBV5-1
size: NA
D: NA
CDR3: CASSTADSNTEAFF
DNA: TGCGCCAGCAGCACGGCGGACTCCAACACTGAAGCTTTCTTT

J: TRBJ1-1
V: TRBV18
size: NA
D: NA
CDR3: CASSPQLGDTEAFF
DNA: TGTGCCAGCTCACCACAATTGGGGGACACTGAAGCTTTCTTT

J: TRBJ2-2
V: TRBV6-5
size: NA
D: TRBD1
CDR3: CASSYGQGIGELFF
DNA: TGTGCCAGCAGTTATGGACAGGGGATCGGGGAGCTGTTTTTT

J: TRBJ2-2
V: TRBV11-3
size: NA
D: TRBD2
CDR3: CASSRGDTGELFF
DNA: TGTGCCAGCAGCCGGGGGGACACCGGGGAGCTGTTTTTT

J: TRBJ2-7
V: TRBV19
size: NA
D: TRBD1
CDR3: CASSSGTAYEQYF
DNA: TGTGCCAGTAGCTCCGGGACAGCCTACGAGCAGTACTTC

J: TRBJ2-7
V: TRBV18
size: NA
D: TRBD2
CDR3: CASSPTLGLAGENEQYF
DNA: TGTGCCAGCTCACCAACATTAGGGCTAGCGGGAGAAAACGAGCAGTACTTC

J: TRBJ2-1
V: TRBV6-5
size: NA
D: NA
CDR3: CASSYSGNSYNEQFF
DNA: TGTGCCAGCAGTTACTCGGGAAACTCCTACAATGAGCAGTTCTTC

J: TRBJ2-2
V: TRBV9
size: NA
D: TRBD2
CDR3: CASSQSASGSDTGELFF
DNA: TGTGCCAGCAGCCAATCAGCTAGCGGGAGTGACACCGGGGAGCTGTTTTTT

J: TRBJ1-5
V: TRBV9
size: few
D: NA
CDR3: CASSVEDASQPQHF
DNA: TGTGCCAGCAGCGTGGAAGACGCTAGTCAGCCCCAGCATTTT

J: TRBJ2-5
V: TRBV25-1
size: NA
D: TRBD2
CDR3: CASSELGTGGETQYF
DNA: TGTGCCAGCAGTGAATTGGGTACGGGAGGGGAGACCCAGTACTTC

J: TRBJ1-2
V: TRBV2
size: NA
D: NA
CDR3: CASSEAHGQGGYTF
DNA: TGTGCCAGCAGTGAAGCACACGGGCAAGGTGGCTACACCTTC